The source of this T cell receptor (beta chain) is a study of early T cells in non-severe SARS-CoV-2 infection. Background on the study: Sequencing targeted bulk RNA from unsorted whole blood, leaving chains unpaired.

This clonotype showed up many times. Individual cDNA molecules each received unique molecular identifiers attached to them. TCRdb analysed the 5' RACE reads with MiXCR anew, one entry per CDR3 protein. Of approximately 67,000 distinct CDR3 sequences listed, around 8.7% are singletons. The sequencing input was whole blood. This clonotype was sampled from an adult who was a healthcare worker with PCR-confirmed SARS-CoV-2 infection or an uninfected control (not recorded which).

In DNA form, the CDR3 reads TGTGCCAGCAGTCGACTAGCGAGAGATACGCAGTATTTT. It codes for CASSRLARDTQYF. This chain links TRBV12-3 or TRBV12-4 with TRBJ2-3; the match to TRBD2 covers 8 bases. The junction had 3 bases not matched to a gene; V was cut back by 5 bases and J by 5 bases. The CDR3 runs 13 residues.